A selection of T cell receptor beta chains follows, all from one sample in a study of post-analysis software for immune sequencing data. TCRdb re-analysed the PCR reads in MiXCR, keeping a single row per CDR3 protein. The sample consists of about 500,000 distinct CDR3 sequences, nearly 45% of them appearing once. The material sequenced was blood. These receptors were taken from a girl between 5 and 17 years old with multiple sclerosis. Both conserved end residues are part of each CDR3. Each record gives: clone size, CDR3 length, J gene, V gene, D gene, CDR3 protein, CDR3 DNA. D genes are given only for firm matches. For some rows the clone size is stated as once, few or many, or as a class when expanded; others skip it.

clone_size: NA
cdr3_length: 14
j_call: TRBJ2-1
v_call: TRBV29-1
d_call: NA
cdr3_aa: CSVAGTRGYNEQFF
cdr3_nt: TGCAGCGTTGCGGGGACAAGGGGTTACAATGAGCAGTTCTTC

clone_size: NA
cdr3_length: 16
j_call: TRBJ2-1
v_call: TRBV7-2
d_call: TRBD2
cdr3_aa: CASSLGAGGAYNEQFF
cdr3_nt: TGTGCCAGCAGCTTAGGGGCGGGAGGGGCCTACAATGAGCAGTTCTTC

clone_size: NA
cdr3_length: 16
j_call: TRBJ2-7
v_call: TRBV3-1
d_call: NA
cdr3_aa: CASSQRLGTPEDEQYF
cdr3_nt: TGTGCCAGCAGTCAGAGACTAGGGACGCCCGAAGACGAGCAGTACTTC

clone_size: once
cdr3_length: 18
j_call: TRBJ2-1
v_call: TRBV20-1
d_call: TRBD2
cdr3_aa: CSAPGTSGFPFPYNEQFF
cdr3_nt: TGCAGTGCTCCTGGGACTAGCGGGTTCCCGTTTCCTTACAATGAGCAGTTCTTC

clone_size: few
cdr3_length: 12
j_call: TRBJ2-3
v_call: TRBV6-6
d_call: NA
cdr3_aa: CASNGIPDTQYF
cdr3_nt: TGTGCCAGCAACGGGATCCCAGATACGCAGTATTTT

clone_size: NA
cdr3_length: 15
j_call: TRBJ1-1
v_call: TRBV12-3/TRBV12-4
d_call: NA
cdr3_aa: CASSLNVGESTEAFF
cdr3_nt: TGTGCCAGCAGTTTAAACGTAGGGGAGAGCACTGAAGCTTTCTTT

clone_size: NA
cdr3_length: 14
j_call: TRBJ2-5
v_call: TRBV15
d_call: TRBD1
cdr3_aa: CATRLDRGQETQYF
cdr3_nt: TGTGCCACCAGACTAGACAGGGGGCAGGAGACCCAGTACTTC

clone_size: NA
cdr3_length: 15
j_call: TRBJ2-3
v_call: TRBV5-1
d_call: NA
cdr3_aa: CASSLAGLTTDTQYF
cdr3_nt: TGCGCCAGCAGCTTGGCCGGACTAACCACAGATACGCAGTATTTT

clone_size: NA
cdr3_length: 16
j_call: TRBJ2-1
v_call: TRBV4-1
d_call: TRBD2
cdr3_aa: CASSQETAGGGNEQFF
cdr3_nt: TGCGCCAGCAGCCAAGAGACGGCGGGGGGGGGCAATGAGCAGTTCTTC

clone_size: NA
cdr3_length: 17
j_call: TRBJ2-7
v_call: TRBV4-3
d_call: NA
cdr3_aa: CASSQDLWEIRSYEQYF
cdr3_nt: TGCGCCAGCAGCCAAGACTTGTGGGAAATCCGTTCCTACGAGCAGTACTTC

clone_size: NA
cdr3_length: 15
j_call: TRBJ1-1
v_call: TRBV9
d_call: NA
cdr3_aa: CASSILAPENTEAFF
cdr3_nt: TGTGCCAGCAGCATCCTGGCCCCAGAGAACACTGAAGCTTTCTTT

clone_size: few
cdr3_length: 14
j_call: TRBJ2-7
v_call: TRBV20-1
d_call: NA
cdr3_aa: CSARVGQGNYEQYF
cdr3_nt: TGCAGTGCTAGAGTGGGTCAGGGAAACTACGAGCAGTACTTC

clone_size: few
cdr3_length: 16
j_call: TRBJ2-3
v_call: TRBV5-1
d_call: TRBD2
cdr3_aa: CASSLSSGSNTDTQYF
cdr3_nt: TGCGCCAGCAGCTTGTCTAGCGGTTCAAACACAGATACGCAGTATTTT

clone_size: few
cdr3_length: 16
j_call: TRBJ2-7
v_call: TRBV10-3
d_call: TRBD2
cdr3_aa: CATTAGGLKTAYEQYF
cdr3_nt: TGTGCCACCACAGCGGGAGGGCTTAAAACAGCCTACGAGCAGTACTTC

clone_size: NA
cdr3_length: 15
j_call: TRBJ1-5
v_call: TRBV12-3/TRBV12-4
d_call: NA
cdr3_aa: CASSLGGAINRPQHF
cdr3_nt: TGTGCCAGCAGTTTAGGGGGGGCTATCAACCGCCCCCAGCATTTT

clone_size: few
cdr3_length: 13
j_call: TRBJ2-5
v_call: TRBV28
d_call: TRBD2
cdr3_aa: CASSSSGTETQYF
cdr3_nt: TGTGCCAGCAGTTCAAGCGGGACCGAGACCCAGTACTTC

clone_size: NA
cdr3_length: 14
j_call: TRBJ2-7
v_call: TRBV6-5
d_call: TRBD1
cdr3_aa: CASRPGTGAPEQYF
cdr3_nt: TGTGCCAGCAGACCCGGGACAGGGGCTCCCGAGCAGTACTTC

clone_size: NA
cdr3_length: 17
j_call: TRBJ2-7
v_call: TRBV4-2
d_call: TRBD2
cdr3_aa: CASSQGTSGRKAYEQYF
cdr3_nt: TGTGCCAGCAGCCAAGGGACTAGCGGGAGAAAGGCCTACGAGCAGTACTTC

clone_size: NA
cdr3_length: 14
j_call: TRBJ1-2
v_call: TRBV7-2
d_call: NA
cdr3_aa: CASSSGLGNYGYTF
cdr3_nt: TGTGCCAGCAGCTCCGGGCTAGGCAACTATGGCTACACCTTC

clone_size: NA
cdr3_length: 16
j_call: TRBJ2-1
v_call: TRBV20-1
d_call: TRBD2
cdr3_aa: CSAREPSGSRYNEQFF
cdr3_nt: TGCAGTGCTAGAGAGCCTAGCGGGAGTCGGTACAATGAGCAGTTCTTC

clone_size: NA
cdr3_length: 15
j_call: TRBJ1-1
v_call: TRBV6-5
d_call: TRBD1
cdr3_aa: CASSYSGQGRTEAFF
cdr3_nt: TGTGCCAGCAGTTACTCGGGACAGGGGAGGACTGAAGCTTTCTTT

clone_size: few
cdr3_length: 14
j_call: TRBJ2-5
v_call: TRBV27
d_call: NA
cdr3_aa: CASQLGLGGETQYF
cdr3_nt: TGTGCCAGCCAACTTGGACTAGGGGGGGAGACCCAGTACTTC